This T cell receptor beta chain was identified in a study of control samples from healthy donors and cancer patients. This CDR3 spans 15 amino acids. Trimming took off 3 bases at V and 4 bases at J, with 15 bases between the two ends. The germline gives CDR1 LNHDA, CDR2 SQIVND (reference sequence). Only in-frame clones appear in the TCRdb table, and some are missing; sequencing was by immunoSEQ multiplex PCR. The data hold some 170,000 clones, with approximately 96% observed a single time. The rearrangement joins TRBV19 to TRBJ1-1; possible D gene TRBD1, 5 bases. The sequenced material came from blood. This TCR was sampled from a woman aged 30 to 39 in good health. CDR3: CASSIASGSPTEAFF. The DNA for the CDR3 is TGTGCCAGTAGTATTGCGTCAGGGAGTCCCACTGAAGCTTTCTTT.